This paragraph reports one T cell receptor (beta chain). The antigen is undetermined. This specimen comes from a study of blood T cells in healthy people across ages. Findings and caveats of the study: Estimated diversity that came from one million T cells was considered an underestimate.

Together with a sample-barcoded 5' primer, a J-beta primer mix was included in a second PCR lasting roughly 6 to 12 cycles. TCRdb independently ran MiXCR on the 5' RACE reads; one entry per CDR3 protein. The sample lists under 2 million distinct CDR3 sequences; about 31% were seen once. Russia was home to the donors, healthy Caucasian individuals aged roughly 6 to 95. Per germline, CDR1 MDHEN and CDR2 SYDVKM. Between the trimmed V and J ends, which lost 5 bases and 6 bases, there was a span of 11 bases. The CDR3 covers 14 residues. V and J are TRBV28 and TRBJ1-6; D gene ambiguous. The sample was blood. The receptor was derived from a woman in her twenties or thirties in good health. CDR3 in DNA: TGTGCCAGCAGTCTCACCGTTCCTAATTCACCCCTCCACTTT. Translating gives CASSLTVPNSPLHF.